This TCR beta chain comes out of a study of shared clonotypes between healthy human individuals. Study details: Each donor had three CD4 naive, three CD4 memory, two CD8 naive and one CD8 memory plate.

Broader study findings: Read depth was anticipated to influence clonotype sharing among donors.

Worth noting for this clone: Antigen unknown.

Produced via immunoSEQ multiplex PCR; TCRdb's table is partial and in-frame only. The table lists around 700,000 clones, less than 80% of them singletons, with approximately 1.8% in the top ten. The sample taken for sequencing was memory CD4+ T cells sorted from blood. As for subset: CD45RA-negative fraction. The source is a woman aged 30 to 39 in good health.

The CDR3 is CASSFQGPGNTIYF. The CDR3 bases are TGTGCCAGCAGTTTTCAGGGGCCCGGAAACACCATATATTTT. The rearrangement links TRBV28 to TRBJ1-3; weak D call: TRBD1 (6 bases). The germline V and J ends were trimmed by 3 bases and 4 bases, with 10 bases remaining between them. CDR1 is MDHEN and CDR2 is SYDVKM in the germline V gene. The CDR3 length is 14 residues.